One T cell receptor (beta chain) is described in this entry. At one of its ends the junction is not consistent with the germline gene, which may arise from a read error. CDR3 length equals 12 residues. Germline assignment: CDR1 SGHAT and CDR2 FQNNGV. The template was RNA from unsorted bulk tissue. The library came from three nested PCR rounds adapted from ARM-PCR protocols. Each CDR3 protein gets one entry after TCRdb re-called the multiplex PCR reads with MiXCR. Of under 250,000 distinct CDR3 sequences detected, about 76% appear once; the ten largest clones hold about 23%. The sample originates from a study of tumor and adjacent non-tumor tissue in lung cancer.

The sequencing input was lung tumor tissue. The chain links TRBV11-2 to TRBJ2-1; D is possibly TRBD1 (6 bases). This TCR was sampled from a man aged 55-75 years with non-small cell lung cancer. In nucleotides, the CDR3 is TGTGTCAGTAGCTTAGGGGACAATGAGCAGATCTTC. Its protein product is CVSSLGDNEQIF.